The text below deals with one T cell receptor beta chain. Its antigen remains unidentified. Unique molecular identifiers were used in preparing the TCRbeta library. TCRdb reprocessed the PCR reads via MiXCR and lists one record per CDR3 protein. The sample carries around 270,000 distinct CDR3 sequences, roughly a tenth recorded once. These data come from a study of T-cell reconstitution after alpha-beta-depleted transplantation in children. Findings of the study overall: Several hundred graft clones that had expanded were reportedly the source of alpha-beta T cells about two months after transplant.

This CDR3 is built from 14 residues. V shed 5 bases and J 7 bases; nucleotides not matched to a gene: 4. Looked up from germline, CDR1 is MNHNS and CDR2 is SASEGT. The genes are TRBV6-1 and TRBJ1-6; 8 nucleotides match TRBD1. This sample comprised PBMCs, obtained before TCRalphabeta/CD19-depleted stem cell transplant. The source is a boy in the first two years of life with acute myeloid leukemia, due to receive a stem cell transplant. The CDR3 loop reads CASSRQGMNSPLHF. CDR3 sequence (DNA): TGTGCCAGCAGTAGACAGGGGATGAATTCACCCCTCCACTTT.